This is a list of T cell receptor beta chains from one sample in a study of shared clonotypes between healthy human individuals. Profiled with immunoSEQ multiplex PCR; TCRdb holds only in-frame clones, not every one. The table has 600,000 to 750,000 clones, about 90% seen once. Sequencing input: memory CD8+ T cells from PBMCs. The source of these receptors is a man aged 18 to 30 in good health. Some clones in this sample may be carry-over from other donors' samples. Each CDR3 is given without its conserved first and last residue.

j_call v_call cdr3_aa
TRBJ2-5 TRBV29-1 SVGKGLRGETQY
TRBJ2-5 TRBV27 ASSLAGGYGETQY
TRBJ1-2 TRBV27 ASSLSSTGYGYT
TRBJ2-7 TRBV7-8 ASSLNPSGSHSSYEQY
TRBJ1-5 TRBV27 ASSLWALNQPQH
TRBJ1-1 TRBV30 AWKEGNTEAF
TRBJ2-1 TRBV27 ASRGGTYNEQF
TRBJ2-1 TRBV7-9 ASSRTDGPEQF
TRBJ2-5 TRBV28 ASAQPPRQTQY
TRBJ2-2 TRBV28 ASSVRPGELF
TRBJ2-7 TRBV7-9 ASSPGHPNMYEQY
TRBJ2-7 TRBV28 ASSPLAVSSYEQY
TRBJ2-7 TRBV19 ASRERGAYEQY
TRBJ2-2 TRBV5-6 ASSSVGTGTNTGELF
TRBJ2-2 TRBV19 ASTSGRAIVTGELF
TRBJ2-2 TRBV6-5 ASSYFQGYTGELF
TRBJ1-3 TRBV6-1 ASTRTGVGNTIY
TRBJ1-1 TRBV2 ASRGRLNTEAF
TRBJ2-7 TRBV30 AWSVPFARGRIYEQY
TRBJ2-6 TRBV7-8 ASSSLDWLGTGANVLT
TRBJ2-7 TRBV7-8 ASTKAGSSYEQY
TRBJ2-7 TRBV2 ASRQGRGNEQY
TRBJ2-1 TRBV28 ASSPTPRETHNEQF
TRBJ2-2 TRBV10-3 AISETERPANTGELF
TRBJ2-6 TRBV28 ASSLSPEANVLT
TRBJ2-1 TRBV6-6 ASCFPGGPVPGEQF
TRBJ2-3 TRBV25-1 ASSSGVDTQY
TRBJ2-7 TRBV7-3 ASSSGPWEVDRSYEQY
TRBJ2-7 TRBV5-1 ASSPGGEQY
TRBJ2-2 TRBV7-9 ASSFVQGGGELF
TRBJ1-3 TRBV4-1 ASSQDLGRGNTIY
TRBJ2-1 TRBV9 ASSPRGREQF
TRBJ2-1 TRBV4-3 ASSPAGLAGDDEF
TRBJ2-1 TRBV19 ATNSGPYNEQF
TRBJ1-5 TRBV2 ASSDSNQPQH
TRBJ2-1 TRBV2 ASSPGFVKNEQF
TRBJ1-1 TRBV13 ASAPLRRTEAF
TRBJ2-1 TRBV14 ASSLGGNEQF
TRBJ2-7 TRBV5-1 ASSLGPGTGRIEQY
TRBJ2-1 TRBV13 ASSLVLEIPPEQF
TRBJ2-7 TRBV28 ASTSGLSYEQY
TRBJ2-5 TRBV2 ASSEEGQGTETQY
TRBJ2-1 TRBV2 ASSRVGKNNEQF
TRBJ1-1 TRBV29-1 SVEVANSGAF
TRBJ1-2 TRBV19 ASSIRQELNYGYT
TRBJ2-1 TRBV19 ASSIAGEAYNEQF
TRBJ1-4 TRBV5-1 ASSLAARTEKLF
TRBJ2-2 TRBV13 ASSLGMDTGELF
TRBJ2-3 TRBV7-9 ASSLGSVHGYTQY
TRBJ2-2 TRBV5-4 ASSPTTDTGELF
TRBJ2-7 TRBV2 ASSEWTGSSYEQY
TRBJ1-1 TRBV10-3 AISESLGRSNTEAF
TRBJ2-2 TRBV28 ASSLLVGGGELF
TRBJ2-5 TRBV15 ATSREPEGEETQY
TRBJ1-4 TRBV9 ASSVGQGLREKLF
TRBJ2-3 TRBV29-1 SVDSLSTDTQY
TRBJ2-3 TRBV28 ASSSGLAVYADTQY
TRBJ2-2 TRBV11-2 ASSLDLQGVGAGELF
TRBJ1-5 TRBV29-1 SVGTGDRNQPQH
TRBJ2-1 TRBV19 ASMGMAGILDEQF